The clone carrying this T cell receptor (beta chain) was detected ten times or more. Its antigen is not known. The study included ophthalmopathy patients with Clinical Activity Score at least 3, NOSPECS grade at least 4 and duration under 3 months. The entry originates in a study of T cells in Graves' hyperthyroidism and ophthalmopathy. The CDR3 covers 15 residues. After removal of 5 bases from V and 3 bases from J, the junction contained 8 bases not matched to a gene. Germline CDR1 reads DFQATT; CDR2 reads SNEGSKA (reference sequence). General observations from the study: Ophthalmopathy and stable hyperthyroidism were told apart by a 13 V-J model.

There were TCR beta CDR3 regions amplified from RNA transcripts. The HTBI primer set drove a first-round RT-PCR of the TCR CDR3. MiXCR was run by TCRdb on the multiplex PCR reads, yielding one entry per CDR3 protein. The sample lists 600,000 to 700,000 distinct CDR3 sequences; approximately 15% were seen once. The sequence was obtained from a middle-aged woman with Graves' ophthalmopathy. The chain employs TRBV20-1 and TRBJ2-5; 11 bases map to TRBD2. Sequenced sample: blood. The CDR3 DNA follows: TGCAGTGCTGGGACTAGCGGAGGAGTAGAAGAGACCCAGTACTTC. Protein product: CSAGTSGGVEETQYF.